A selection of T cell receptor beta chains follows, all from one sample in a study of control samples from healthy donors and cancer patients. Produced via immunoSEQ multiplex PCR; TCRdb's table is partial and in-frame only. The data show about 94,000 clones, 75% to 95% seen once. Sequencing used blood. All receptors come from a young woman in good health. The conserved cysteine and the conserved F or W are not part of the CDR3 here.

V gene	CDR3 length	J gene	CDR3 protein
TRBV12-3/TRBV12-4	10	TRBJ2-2	ASSFGTGELF
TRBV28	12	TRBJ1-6	ASTPGTGSGSLH
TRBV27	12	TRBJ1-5	ASSSPPTGGEQH
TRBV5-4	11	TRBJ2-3	ASSLITADTQY
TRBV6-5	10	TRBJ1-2	ASTLPGDGYT
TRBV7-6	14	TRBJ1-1	ASSQTSSTGTTEAF
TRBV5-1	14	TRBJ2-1	ASSLRVVGAGSEQF
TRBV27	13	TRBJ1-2	ASSGGQGGFYGYT
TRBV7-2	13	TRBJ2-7	ASSLPLAGSYEQY
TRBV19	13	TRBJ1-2	ASSISTGSLDGYT
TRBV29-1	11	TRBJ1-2	SENSLEDYGYT
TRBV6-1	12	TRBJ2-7	ASSDTGLTYEQY
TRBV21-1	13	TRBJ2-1	ASETDVPLNNEQF
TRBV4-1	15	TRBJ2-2	ASSQAAGQGATGELF
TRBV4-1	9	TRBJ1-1	ASSRSTEAF
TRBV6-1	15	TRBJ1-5	ASSDGGGNYRNQPQH
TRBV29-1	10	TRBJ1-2	SVERGAYGYT
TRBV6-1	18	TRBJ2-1	ASSEKASGGQFSSYNEQF
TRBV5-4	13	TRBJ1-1	ASSLEQGRNTEAF
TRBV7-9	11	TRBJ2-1	ASSPIRQVEQF
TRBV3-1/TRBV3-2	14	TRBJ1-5	ASSQESSGGGQPQH
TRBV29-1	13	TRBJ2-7	SVEGLPGRSYEQY
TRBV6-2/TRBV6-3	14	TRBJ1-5	ASSRMTGTSRQPQH
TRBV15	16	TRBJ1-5	ATSRDPDSVYSNQPQH
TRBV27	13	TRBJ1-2	ASSLRPAPDYGYT
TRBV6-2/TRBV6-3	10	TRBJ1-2	ASSYSTYGYT
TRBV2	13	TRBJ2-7	ASTTETGGFYEQY
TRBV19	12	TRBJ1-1	ASSLTTGGTEAF
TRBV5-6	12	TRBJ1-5	ASSLSDSNQPQH
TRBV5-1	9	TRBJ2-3	ASSGTASQY
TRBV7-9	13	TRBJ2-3	ASSSLGSRENTQY
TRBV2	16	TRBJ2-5	ASSLGSSTSGAQETQY
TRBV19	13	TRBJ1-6	ASSFESSYNSPLH
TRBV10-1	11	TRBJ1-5	ASSAGGWQPQH
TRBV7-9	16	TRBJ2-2	ASSPQPGQGTNTGELF
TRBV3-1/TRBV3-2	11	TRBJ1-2	ASSQRGGNGYT
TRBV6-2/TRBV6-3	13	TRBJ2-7	ASSRVGGTSYEQY
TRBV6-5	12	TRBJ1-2	ASSPYDANYGYT
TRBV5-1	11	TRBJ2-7	ASSSQGGDEQY
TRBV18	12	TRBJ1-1	ASSPPVGETEAF
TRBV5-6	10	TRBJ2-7	ASSFTGTEQY
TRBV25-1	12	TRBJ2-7	ASRRPGPTYEQY
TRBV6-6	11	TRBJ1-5	ASSRGGNQPQH
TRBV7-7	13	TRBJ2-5	ASSLGVGEGRTQY
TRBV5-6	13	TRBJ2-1	ASSIPPHEINEQF
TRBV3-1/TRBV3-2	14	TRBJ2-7	ASSAQGQVPTYEQY
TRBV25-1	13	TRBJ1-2	ASSIPGQGIYGYT
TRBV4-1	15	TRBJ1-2	ASSQDLKAAENYGYT
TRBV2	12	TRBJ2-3	ASKGGAGTDTQY
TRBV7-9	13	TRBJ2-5	ASSYGGGLQETQY
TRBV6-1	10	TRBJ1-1	ASSETDREAF
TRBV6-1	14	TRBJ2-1	ASSVTGAGGYNEQF
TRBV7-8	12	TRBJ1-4	ASSLGRGDDKLF
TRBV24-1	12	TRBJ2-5	ATSGPRTEETQY